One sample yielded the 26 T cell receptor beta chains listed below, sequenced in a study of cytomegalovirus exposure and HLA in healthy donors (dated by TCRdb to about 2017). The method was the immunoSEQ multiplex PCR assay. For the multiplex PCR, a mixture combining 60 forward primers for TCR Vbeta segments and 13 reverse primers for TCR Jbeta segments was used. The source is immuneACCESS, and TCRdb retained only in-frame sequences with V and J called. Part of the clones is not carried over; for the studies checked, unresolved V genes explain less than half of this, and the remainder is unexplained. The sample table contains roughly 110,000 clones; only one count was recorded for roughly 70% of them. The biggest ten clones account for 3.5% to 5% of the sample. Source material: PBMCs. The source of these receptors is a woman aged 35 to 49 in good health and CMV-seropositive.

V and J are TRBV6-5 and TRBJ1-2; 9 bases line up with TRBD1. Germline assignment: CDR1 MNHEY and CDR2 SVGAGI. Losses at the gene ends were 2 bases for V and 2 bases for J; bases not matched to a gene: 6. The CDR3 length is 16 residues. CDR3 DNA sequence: TGTGCCAGCAGTTACGGGACAGGGTGGCTCAACTATGGCTACACCTTC. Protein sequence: CASSYGTGWLNYGYTF.

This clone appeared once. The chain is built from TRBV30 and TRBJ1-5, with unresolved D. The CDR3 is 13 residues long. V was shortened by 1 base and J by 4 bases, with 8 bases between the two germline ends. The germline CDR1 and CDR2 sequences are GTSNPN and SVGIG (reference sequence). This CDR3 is CAWSGEGNQPQHF. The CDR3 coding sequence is TGTGCCTGGAGTGGGGAGGGTAATCAGCCCCAGCATTTT. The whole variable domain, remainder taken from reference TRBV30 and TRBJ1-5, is SQTIHQWPATLVQPVGSPLSLECTVEGTSNPNLYWYRQAAGRGLQLLFYSVGIGQISSEVPQNLSASRPQDRQFILSSKKLLLSDSGFYLCAWSGEGNQPQHFGDGTRLSIL.

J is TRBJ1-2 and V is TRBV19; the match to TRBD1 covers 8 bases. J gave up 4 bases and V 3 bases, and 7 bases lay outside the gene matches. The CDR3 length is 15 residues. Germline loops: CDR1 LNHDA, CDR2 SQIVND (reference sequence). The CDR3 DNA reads TGTGCCAGTAGTATGAAACAGGGGGAGGGCTATGGCTACACCTTC. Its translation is CASSMKQGEGYGYTF. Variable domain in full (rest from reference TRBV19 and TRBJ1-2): DGGITQSPKYLFRKEGQNVTLSCEQNLNHDAMYWYRQDPGQGLRLIYYSQIVNDFQKGDIAEGYSVSREKKESFPLTVTSAQKNPTAFYLCASSMKQGEGYGYTFGSGTRLTVV.

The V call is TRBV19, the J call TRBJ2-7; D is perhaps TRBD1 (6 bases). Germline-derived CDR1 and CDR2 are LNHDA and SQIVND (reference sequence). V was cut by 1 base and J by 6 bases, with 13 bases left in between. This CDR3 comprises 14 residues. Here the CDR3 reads CASSIGRGSIEQYF. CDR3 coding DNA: TGTGCCAGTAGTATAGGCAGGGGAAGCATCGAGCAGTACTTC.

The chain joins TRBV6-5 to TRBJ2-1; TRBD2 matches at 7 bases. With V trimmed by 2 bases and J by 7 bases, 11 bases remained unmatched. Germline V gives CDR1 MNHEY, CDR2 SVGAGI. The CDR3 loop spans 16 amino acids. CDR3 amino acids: CASSYDRRGSGNEQFF. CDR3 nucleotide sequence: TGTGCCAGCAGTTACGACCGGCGCGGGAGTGGGAATGAGCAGTTCTTC.

CDR3 sequence: CAWRNPGLAGGYDTQYF. The CDR3 DNA follows: TGTGCCTGGAGAAATCCGGGACTAGCGGGAGGTTATGATACGCAGTATTTT. This chain uses TRBV30 with TRBJ2-3; 15 bases fit TRBD2. CDR3 length: 17 residues. Germline V gene sequence: CDR1 GTSNPN, CDR2 SVGIG (reference sequence). V dropped 3 bases and J dropped 6; count of bases not matched to a gene: 10.

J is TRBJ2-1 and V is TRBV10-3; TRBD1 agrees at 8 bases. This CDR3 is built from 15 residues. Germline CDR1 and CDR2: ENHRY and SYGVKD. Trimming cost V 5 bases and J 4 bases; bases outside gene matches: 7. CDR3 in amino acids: CAISSDRGDYNEQFF. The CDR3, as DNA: TGTGCCATCAGTTCTGACAGGGGCGATTACAATGAGCAGTTCTTC.

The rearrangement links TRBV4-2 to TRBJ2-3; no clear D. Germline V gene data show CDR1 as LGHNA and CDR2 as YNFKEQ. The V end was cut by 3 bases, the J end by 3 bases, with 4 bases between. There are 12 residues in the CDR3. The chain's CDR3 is CASSHKTDTQYF. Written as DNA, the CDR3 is TGTGCCAGCAGCCACAAAACAGATACGCAGTATTTT.

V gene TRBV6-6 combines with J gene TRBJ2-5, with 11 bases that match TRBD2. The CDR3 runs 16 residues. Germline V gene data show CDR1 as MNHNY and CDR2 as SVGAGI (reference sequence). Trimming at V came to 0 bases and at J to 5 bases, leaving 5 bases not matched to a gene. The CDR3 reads CASSYSTSGTGETQYF. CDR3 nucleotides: TGTGCCAGCAGTTACTCGACTAGCGGGACCGGGGAGACCCAGTACTTC.

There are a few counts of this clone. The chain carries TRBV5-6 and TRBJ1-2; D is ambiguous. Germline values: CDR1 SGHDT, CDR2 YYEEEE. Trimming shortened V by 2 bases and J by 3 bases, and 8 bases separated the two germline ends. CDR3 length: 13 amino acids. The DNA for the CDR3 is TGTGCCAGCAGCTTCCCACTAGACTATGGCTACACCTTC. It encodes CASSFPLDYGYTF.

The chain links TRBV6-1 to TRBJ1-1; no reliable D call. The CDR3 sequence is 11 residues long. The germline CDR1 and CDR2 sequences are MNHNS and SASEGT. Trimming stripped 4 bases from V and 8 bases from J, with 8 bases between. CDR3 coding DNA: TGTGCCAGCAGTGCACTATGGGAAGCTTTCTTT. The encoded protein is CASSALWEAFF.

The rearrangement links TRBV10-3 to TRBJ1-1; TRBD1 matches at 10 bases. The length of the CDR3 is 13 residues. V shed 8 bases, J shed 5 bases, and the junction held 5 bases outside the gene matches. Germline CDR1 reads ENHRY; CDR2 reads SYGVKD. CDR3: CAIGDRGGTEAFF. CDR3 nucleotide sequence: TGTGCCATCGGGGACAGGGGAGGGACTGAAGCTTTCTTT.

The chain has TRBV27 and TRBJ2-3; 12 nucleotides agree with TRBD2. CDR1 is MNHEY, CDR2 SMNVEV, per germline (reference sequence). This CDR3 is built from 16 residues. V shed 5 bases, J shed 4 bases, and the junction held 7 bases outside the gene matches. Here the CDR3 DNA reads TGTGCCAGCAGTCCCCGGACTAGCGGGAAGGCAGATACGCAGTATTTT. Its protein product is CASSPRTSGKADTQYF.

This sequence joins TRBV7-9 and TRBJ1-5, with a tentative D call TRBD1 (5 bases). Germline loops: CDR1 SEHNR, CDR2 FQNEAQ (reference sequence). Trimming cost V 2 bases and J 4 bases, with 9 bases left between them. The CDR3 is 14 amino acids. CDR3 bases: TGTGCCAGCAGCTTACAGGGATTAAATCAGCCCCAGCATTTT. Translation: CASSLQGLNQPQHF.

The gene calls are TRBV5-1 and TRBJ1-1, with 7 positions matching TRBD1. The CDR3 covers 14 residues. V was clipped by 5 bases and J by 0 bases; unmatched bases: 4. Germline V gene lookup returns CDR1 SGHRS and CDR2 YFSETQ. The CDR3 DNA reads TGCGCCAGCAGAGGACAGGCCTTGAACACTGAAGCTTTCTTT. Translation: CASRGQALNTEAFF.

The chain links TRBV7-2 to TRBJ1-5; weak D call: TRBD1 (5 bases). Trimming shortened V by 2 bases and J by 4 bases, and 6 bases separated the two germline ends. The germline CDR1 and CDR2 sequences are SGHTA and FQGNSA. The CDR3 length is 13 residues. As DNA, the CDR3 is TGTGCCAGCAGCTTAACAGGAAATCAGCCCCAGCATTTT. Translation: CASSLTGNQPQHF.

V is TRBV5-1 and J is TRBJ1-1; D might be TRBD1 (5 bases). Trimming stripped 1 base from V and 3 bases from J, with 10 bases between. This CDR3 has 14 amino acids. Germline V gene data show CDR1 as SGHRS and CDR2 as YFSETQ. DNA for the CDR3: TGCGCCAGCAGCTTGAGCGGGACGGACACTGAAGCTTTCTTT. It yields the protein CASSLSGTDTEAFF.

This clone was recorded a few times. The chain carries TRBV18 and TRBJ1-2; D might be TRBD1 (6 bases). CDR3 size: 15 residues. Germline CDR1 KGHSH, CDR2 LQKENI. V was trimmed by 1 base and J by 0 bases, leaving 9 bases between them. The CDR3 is CASSPLQGTNYGYTF. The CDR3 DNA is TGTGCCAGCTCACCACTGCAGGGGACTAACTATGGCTACACCTTC.

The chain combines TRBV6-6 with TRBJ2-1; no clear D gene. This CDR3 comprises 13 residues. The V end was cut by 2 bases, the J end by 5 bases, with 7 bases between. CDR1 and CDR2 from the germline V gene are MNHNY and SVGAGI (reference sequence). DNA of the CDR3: TGTGCCAGCAGTTACGGCGGAAACAATGAGCAGTTCTTC. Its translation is CASSYGGNNEQFF.

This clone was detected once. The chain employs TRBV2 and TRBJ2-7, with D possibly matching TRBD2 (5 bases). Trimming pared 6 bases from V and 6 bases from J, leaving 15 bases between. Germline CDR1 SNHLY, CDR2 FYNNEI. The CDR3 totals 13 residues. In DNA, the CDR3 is TGTGCCAGCAGGACGGACTCTACGGTCGAGCAGTACTTC. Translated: CASRTDSTVEQYF.

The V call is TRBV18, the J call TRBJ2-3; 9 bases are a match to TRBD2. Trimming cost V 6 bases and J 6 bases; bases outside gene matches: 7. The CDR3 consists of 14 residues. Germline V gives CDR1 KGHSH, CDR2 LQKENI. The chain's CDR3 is CASSPRLADDTQYF. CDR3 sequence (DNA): TGTGCCAGCTCCCCTCGACTAGCGGACGATACGCAGTATTTT. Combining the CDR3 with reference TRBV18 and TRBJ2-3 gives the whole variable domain NAGVMQNPRHLVRRRGQEARLRCSPMKGHSHVYWYRQLPEEGLKFMVYLQKENIIDESGMPKERFSAEFPKEGPSILRIQQVVRGDSAAYFCASSPRLADDTQYFGPGTRLTVL.

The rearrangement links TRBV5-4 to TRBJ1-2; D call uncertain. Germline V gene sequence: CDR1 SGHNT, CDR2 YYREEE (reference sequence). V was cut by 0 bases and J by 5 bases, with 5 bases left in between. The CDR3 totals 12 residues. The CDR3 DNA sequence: TGTGCCAGCAGCTTGGCCGGGTATGGCTACACCTTC. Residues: CASSLAGYGYTF.

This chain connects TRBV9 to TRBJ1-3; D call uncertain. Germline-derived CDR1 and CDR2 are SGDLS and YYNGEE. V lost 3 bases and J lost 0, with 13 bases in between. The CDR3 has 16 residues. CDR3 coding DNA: TGTGCCAGCAGCGACCCCCCCGGGAGCTCTGGAAACACCATATATTTT. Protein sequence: CASSDPPGSSGNTIYF.

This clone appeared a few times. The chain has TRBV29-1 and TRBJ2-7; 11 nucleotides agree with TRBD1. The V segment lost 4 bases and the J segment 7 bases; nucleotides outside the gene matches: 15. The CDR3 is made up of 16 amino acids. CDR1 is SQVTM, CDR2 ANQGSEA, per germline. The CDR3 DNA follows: TGCAGCGTTGGTCCGCCTGGGGACAGGGGGATAAGTGAGCAGTACTTC. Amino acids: CSVGPPGDRGISEQYF.

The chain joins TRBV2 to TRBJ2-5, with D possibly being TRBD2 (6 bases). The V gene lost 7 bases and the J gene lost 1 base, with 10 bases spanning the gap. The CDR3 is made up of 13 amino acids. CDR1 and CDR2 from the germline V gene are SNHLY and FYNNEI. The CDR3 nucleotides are TGTGCCAGCATACGGGACTTCCAAGAGACCCAGTACTTC. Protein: CASIRDFQETQYF. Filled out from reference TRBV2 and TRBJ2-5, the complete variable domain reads EPEVTQTPSHQVTQMGQEVILRCVPISNHLYFYWYRQILGQKVEFLVSFYNNEISEKSEIFDDQFSVERPDGSNFTLKIRSTKLEDSAMYFCASIRDFQETQYFGPGTRLLVL.

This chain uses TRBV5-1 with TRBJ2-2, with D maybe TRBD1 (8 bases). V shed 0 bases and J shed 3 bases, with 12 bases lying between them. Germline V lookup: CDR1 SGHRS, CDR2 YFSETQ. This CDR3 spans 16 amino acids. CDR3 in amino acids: CASSLETGGDTGELFF. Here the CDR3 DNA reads TGCGCCAGCAGCTTGGAAACAGGGGGGGACACCGGGGAGCTGTTTTTT.